The 15 T cell receptor beta chains below were found in one sample sequenced in a study of response to subunit inactivated influenza vaccine. TCRdb reanalysed the RT-PCR reads using MiXCR and keeps one entry per CDR3 protein. Of roughly 650,000 distinct CDR3 sequences in the sample, 14% were seen once. This specimen was PBMCs from blood, taken 14 to 15 days before vaccination. Receptors originate from a man aged 50 to 59 who received an inactivated influenza vaccine.

The chain has TRBV5-1 and TRBJ1-2; a possible D gene is TRBD1 (5 bases). V was clipped by 0 bases and J by 2 bases, with 23 bases between them. The CDR3 spans 19 residues. Germline lookup yields CDR1 SGHRS and CDR2 YFSETQ. The CDR3 reads CASSLASRGEGRINYGYTF. The DNA of the CDR3 is TGCGCCAGCAGCTTGGCCTCACGGGGGGAAGGGCGCATAAACTATGGCTACACCTTC.

The chain has TRBV3-1 and TRBJ1-3, with 8 bases lining up with TRBD1. CDR3 length: 15 amino acids. The germline V gene encodes CDR1 LGHDT and CDR2 YNNKEL (reference sequence). After removal of 4 bases from V and 8 bases from J, the junction contained 10 bases not matched to a gene. The CDR3 nucleotides are TGTGCCAGCAGCCTTGGGCAGGGGGCTGTGTACACCATATATTTT. The encoded protein is CASSLGQGAVYTIYF.

This clonotype was counted at least ten times. The rearrangement joins TRBV12-3 or TRBV12-4 to TRBJ2-1; the D is unclear. V lost 2 bases to trimming and J lost 9 bases, with 17 bases between them. CDR3 length equals 15 residues. CDR3 sequence (DNA): TGTGCCAGCAGTTTATGGTCGGTAGGGTTGGGTGAGCAGTTCTTC. Encoded protein: CASSLWSVGLGEQFF.

This clonotype was counted ten times or more. The rearrangement joins TRBV15 to TRBJ2-1; tentatively, D is TRBD2 (6 bases). This CDR3 spans 16 amino acids. V was trimmed by 5 bases and J by 0 bases, leaving 14 bases between them. Germline values: CDR1 LNHNV, CDR2 YYDKDF (reference sequence). The DNA for the CDR3 is TGTGCCACCAGCGGTGGGGGGAAAAACTCCTACAATGAGCAGTTCTTC. Translation gives CATSGGGKNSYNEQFF.

Many counts were recorded for this clonotype. The CDR3 loop reads CSVDSYNEQFF. The CDR3 DNA follows: TGCAGCGTGGACAGCTACAATGAGCAGTTCTTC. V is TRBV29-1 and J is TRBJ2-1, with D possibly TRBD1 on 6 matching bases. The CDR3 has 11 residues. Trimming removed 6 bases from V and 3 bases from J, with 6 bases in between. Germline assignment: CDR1 SQVTM and CDR2 ANQGSEA.

This clonotype was counted at least ten times. The chain uses TRBV3-1 and TRBJ2-5; D might be TRBD1 or TRBD2, each matching 5 bases. Per germline, CDR1 LGHDT and CDR2 YNNKEL (reference sequence). The CDR3 is made up of 14 amino acids. The V end lost 8 bases, the J end lost 0 bases, and 13 bases lay between the germline ends. CDR3 amino acids: CASEGIPYQETQYF. In DNA form, the CDR3 reads TGTGCCAGCGAGGGGATTCCATACCAAGAGACCCAGTACTTC.

Here the CDR3 reads CASSYSTPAPVLFF. The CDR3 region has the DNA TGTGCCAGCAGTTACTCAACTCCAGCCCCCGTGCTGTTTTTT. V gene TRBV6-2 or TRBV6-3 combines with J gene TRBJ2-2; no reliable D call. CDR1 is MNHEY, CDR2 SVGEGT, per germline. Trimming stripped 0 bases from V and 13 bases from J, with 15 bases between. The CDR3 runs to 14 residues.

The chain links TRBV7-2 to TRBJ2-7, with a weak D call TRBD1 (6 bases). Trimming cost V 5 bases and J 3 bases, with 11 bases left between them. This CDR3 spans 13 amino acids. Germline-derived CDR1 and CDR2 are SGHTA and FQGNSA. The CDR3 DNA is TGTGCCAGCAGCCCGGGACACCGCTACGAGCAGTACTTC. It codes for CASSPGHRYEQYF. Using reference TRBV7-2 and TRBJ2-7 for the parts outside the CDR3, the full variable domain is GAGVSQSPSNKVTEKGKDVELRCDPISGHTALYWYRQSLGQGLEFLIYFQGNSAPDKSGLPSDRFSAERTGGSVSTLTIQRTQQEDSAVYLCASSPGHRYEQYFGPGTRLTVT.

V and J are TRBV20-1 and TRBJ2-7; the D is unclear. Germline CDR1 reads DFQATT; CDR2 reads SNEGSKA (reference sequence). The CDR3 is 12 residues long. V was clipped by 5 bases and J by 5 bases, with 13 bases between them. This CDR3 is CSAQSGRDEQYF. The DNA of the CDR3 is TGCAGTGCTCAATCTGGGCGCGACGAGCAGTACTTC.

The chain recombines TRBV12-3 or TRBV12-4 with TRBJ2-3; D may correspond to TRBD1 or TRBD2 (6 bases each). The V gene lost 5 bases and the J gene lost 4 bases, with 16 bases spanning the gap. There are 15 residues in the CDR3. In DNA, the CDR3 is TGTGCCAGCAGTCCGATTGGGGGGCTCGCAGATACGCAGTATTTT. It specifies CASSPIGGLADTQYF.

This clonotype showed up just a few times. The chain combines TRBV12-3 or TRBV12-4 with TRBJ2-3; 15 bases match TRBD2. The CDR3 is 17 amino acids. The V gene end was trimmed by 5 bases and the J gene end by 3 bases; junction bases not matched to a gene: 6. DNA for the CDR3: TGTGCCAGCAGTCCAGGGACTAGCGGGGGGTTTACAGATACGCAGTATTTT. Encoded protein: CASSPGTSGGFTDTQYF.

This clonotype was picked up many times. This chain connects TRBV12-3 or TRBV12-4 to TRBJ1-3; D ambiguous. This CDR3 spans 12 amino acids. Between the trimmed V and J ends, which lost 6 bases and 2 bases, there was a span of 5 bases. The CDR3, as DNA: TGTGCCAGCAGAGGAGCTGGAAACACCATATATTTT. Amino acids: CASRGAGNTIYF.

The gene calls are TRBV6-2 or TRBV6-3 and TRBJ2-7; TRBD2 aligns across 10 bases. Germline lookup yields CDR1 MNHEY and CDR2 SVGEGT. The J segment lost 3 bases and the V segment lost 8 bases, leaving 10 bases of the junction unmatched. The CDR3 length is 15 residues. CDR3 in DNA: TGTGCCAGCTCACCCGGGAGCGGGAGGGGCTACGAGCAGTACTTC. Translation: CASSPGSGRGYEQYF.

This clonotype has a handful of counts. The chain recombines TRBV12-3 or TRBV12-4 with TRBJ2-7; TRBD2 might be the D (6 bases). The CDR3 loop spans 13 amino acids. V was shortened by 6 bases and J by 6 bases, with 15 bases between the two germline ends. CDR3 in DNA: TGTGCCAGCAGCCTAGCGAGGCTGGGCGAGCAGTACTTC. This translates into CASSLARLGEQYF.

The V gene is TRBV14, the J gene TRBJ2-7, with D unresolved. The germline V gene encodes CDR1 SGHDN and CDR2 FVKESK. The CDR3 runs 13 residues. Deletions cut 4 bases from V and 4 bases from J, with 11 bases between. CDR3 in amino acids: CASSPTNTYEQYF. The DNA for the CDR3 is TGTGCCAGCAGCCCAACCAACACTTACGAGCAGTACTTC.